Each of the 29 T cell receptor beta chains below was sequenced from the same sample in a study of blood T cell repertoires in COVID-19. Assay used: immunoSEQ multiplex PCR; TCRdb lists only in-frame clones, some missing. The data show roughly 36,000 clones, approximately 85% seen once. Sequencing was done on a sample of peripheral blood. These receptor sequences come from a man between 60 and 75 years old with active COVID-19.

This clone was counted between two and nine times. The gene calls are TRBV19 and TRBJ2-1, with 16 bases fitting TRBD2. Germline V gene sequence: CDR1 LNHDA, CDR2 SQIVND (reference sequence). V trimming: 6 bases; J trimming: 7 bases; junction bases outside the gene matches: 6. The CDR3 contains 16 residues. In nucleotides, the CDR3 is TGTGCCAGTAGACCCGGGACTAGCGGGAGGGGGAATGAGCAGTTCTTC. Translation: CASRPGTSGRGNEQFF.

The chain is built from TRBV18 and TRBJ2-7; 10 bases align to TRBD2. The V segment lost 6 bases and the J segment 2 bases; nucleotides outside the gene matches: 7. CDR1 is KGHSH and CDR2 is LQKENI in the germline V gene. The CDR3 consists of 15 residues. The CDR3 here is CASSLAGARAYEQYF. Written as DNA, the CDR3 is TGTGCCAGCTCGCTAGCGGGAGCGCGAGCCTACGAGCAGTACTTC.

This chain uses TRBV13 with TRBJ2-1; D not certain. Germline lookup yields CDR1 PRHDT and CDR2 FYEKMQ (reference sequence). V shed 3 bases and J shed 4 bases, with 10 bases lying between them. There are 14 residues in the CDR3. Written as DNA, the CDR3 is TGTGCCAGCAGCTTGAAAACTATGTACAATGAGCAGTTCTTC. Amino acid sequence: CASSLKTMYNEQFF.

Written as DNA, the CDR3 is TGTGCCAGCCGAACACTAGGAGGCTACGAGCAGTACTTC. Translation: CASRTLGGYEQYF. The chain combines TRBV7-9 with TRBJ2-7, with D tentatively TRBD2 (5 bases). The CDR3 has 13 amino acids. CDR1 is SEHNR and CDR2 is FQNEAQ in the germline V gene (reference sequence). V shed 8 bases and J shed 3 bases, with 14 bases lying between them.

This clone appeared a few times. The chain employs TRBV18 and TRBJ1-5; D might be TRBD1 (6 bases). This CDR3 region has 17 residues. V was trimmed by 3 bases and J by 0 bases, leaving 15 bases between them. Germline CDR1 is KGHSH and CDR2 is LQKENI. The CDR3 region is CASSPRTASNSNQPQHF. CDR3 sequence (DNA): TGTGCCAGCTCACCGAGGACAGCCAGCAATAGCAATCAGCCCCAGCATTTT.

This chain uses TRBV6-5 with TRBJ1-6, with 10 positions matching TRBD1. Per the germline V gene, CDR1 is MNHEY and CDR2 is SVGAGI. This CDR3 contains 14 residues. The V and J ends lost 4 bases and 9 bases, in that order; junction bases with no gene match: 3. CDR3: CASSWDRGRSPLHF. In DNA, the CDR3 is TGTGCCAGCAGTTGGGACAGGGGTCGTTCACCCCTCCACTTT.

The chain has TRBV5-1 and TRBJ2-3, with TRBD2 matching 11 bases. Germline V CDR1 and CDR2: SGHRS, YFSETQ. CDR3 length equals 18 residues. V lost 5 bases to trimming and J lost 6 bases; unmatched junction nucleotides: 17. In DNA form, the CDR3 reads TGCGCCAGCAGTCCCTCCCTGCTAGCGGGAGGCGGAGGGGATACGCAGTATTTT. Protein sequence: CASSPSLLAGGGGDTQYF.

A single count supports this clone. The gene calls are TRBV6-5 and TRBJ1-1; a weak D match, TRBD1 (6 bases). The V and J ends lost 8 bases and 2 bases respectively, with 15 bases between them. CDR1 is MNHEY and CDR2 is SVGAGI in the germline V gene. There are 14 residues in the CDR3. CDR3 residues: CASGPDRYNTEAFF. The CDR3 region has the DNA TGTGCCAGCGGACCGGACAGATATAACACTGAAGCTTTCTTT.

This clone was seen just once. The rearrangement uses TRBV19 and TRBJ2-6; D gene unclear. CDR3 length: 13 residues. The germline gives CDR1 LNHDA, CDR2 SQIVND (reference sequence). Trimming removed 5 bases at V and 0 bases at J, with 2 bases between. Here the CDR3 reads CASSYSGANVLTF. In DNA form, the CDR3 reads TGTGCCAGTAGTTACTCTGGGGCCAACGTCCTGACTTTC.

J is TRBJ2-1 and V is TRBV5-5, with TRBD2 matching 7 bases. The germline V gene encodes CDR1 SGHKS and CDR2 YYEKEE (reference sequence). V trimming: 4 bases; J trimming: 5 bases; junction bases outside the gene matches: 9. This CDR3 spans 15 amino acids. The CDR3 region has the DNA TGTGCCAGCAGCCCGCGGGAGTCGTCAAACAATGAGCAGTTCTTC. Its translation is CASSPRESSNNEQFF.

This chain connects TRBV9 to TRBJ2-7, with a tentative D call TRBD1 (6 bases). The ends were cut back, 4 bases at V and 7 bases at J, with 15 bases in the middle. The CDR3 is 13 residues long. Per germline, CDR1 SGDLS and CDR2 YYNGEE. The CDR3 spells CASSPRGSREQYF. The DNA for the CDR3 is TGTGCCAGCAGCCCCAGGGGTTCGCGGGAGCAGTACTTC.

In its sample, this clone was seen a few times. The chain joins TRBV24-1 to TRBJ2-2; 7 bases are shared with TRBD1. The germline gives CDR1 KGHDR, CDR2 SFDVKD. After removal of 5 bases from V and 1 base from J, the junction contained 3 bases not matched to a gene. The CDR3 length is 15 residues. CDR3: CATSGRTGNTGELFF. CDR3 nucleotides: TGTGCCACCAGTGGCCGGACAGGGAACACCGGGGAGCTGTTTTTT.

As DNA, the CDR3 is TGTGCCAGCAGTAATACCCCCAGCGGGGGGAATGAGCAGTTCTTC. It is translated as CASSNTPSGGNEQFF. This chain links TRBV27 with TRBJ2-1; 9 bases map to TRBD2. With 5 bases clipped from V and 7 bases from J, the junction kept 9 bases outside the gene matches. Per the germline V gene, CDR1 is MNHEY and CDR2 is SMNVEV (reference sequence). The CDR3 is 15 amino acids.

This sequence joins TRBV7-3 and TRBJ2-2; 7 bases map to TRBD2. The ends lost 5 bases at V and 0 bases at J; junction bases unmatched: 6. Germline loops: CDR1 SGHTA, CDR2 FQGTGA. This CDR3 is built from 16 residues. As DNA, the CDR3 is TGTGCCAGCAGCCCTAAGACTAGCACGAACACCGGGGAGCTGTTTTTT. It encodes CASSPKTSTNTGELFF.

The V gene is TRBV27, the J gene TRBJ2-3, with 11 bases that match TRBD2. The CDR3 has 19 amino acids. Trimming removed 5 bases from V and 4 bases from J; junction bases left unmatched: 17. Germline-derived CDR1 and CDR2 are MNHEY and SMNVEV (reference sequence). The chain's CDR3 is CASSPRGLADGSGADTQYF. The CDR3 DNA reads TGTGCCAGCAGTCCCCGGGGACTAGCGGACGGGAGTGGGGCAGATACGCAGTATTTT.

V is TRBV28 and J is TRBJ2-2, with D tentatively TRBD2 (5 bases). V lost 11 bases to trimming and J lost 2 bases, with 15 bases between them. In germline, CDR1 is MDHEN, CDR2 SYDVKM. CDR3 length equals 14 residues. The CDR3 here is CACTSRLNTGELFF. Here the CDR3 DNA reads TGTGCCTGCACTTCACGACTAAACACCGGGGAGCTGTTTTTT. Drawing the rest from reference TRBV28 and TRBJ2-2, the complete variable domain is DVKVTQSSRYLVKRTGEKVFLECVQDMDHENMFWYRQDPGLGLRLIYFSYDVKMKEKGDIPEGYSVSREKKERFSLILESASTNQTSMYLCACTSRLNTGELFFGEGSRLTVL.

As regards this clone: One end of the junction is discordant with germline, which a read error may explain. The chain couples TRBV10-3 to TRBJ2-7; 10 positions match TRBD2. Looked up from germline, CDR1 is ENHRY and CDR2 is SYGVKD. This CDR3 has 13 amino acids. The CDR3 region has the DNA TGTGCCATCAGTGAGTCGGCGCTAGCGGGAGTATCCTTC. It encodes CAISESALAGVSF.

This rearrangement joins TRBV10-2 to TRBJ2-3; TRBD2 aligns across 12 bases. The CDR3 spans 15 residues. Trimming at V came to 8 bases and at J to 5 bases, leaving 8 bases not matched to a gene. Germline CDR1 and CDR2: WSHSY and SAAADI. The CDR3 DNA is TGCGCCAGCTCCTCTAGCGGGAGGGCAGGAGATACGCAGTATTTT. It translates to CASSSSGRAGDTQYF.

DNA for the CDR3: TGTGCCAGCAGCTTTTCTGCGGCCGGGAAACCTTGGGCCGAGCAGTACGTC. It yields the protein CASSFSAAGKPWAEQYV. The genes are TRBV11-3 and TRBJ2-7, with D possibly TRBD2 on 5 matching bases. The germline V gene has CDR1 SGHNT and CDR2 YENEEA. This CDR3 is built from 17 residues. Between the trimmed V and J ends, which lost 3 bases and 6 bases, there was a span of 24 bases.

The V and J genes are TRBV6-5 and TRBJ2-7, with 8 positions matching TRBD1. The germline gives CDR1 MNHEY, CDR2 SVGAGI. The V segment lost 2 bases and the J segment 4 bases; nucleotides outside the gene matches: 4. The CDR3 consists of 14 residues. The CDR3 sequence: CASSYGQGAYEQYF. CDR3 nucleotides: TGTGCCAGCAGTTACGGCCAGGGGGCATACGAGCAGTACTTC.

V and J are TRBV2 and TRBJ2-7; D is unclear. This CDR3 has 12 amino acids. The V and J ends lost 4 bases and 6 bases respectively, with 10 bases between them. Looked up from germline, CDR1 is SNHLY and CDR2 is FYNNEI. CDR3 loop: CASSGSAVEQYF. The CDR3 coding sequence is TGTGCCAGCAGTGGGTCGGCGGTCGAGCAGTACTTC.

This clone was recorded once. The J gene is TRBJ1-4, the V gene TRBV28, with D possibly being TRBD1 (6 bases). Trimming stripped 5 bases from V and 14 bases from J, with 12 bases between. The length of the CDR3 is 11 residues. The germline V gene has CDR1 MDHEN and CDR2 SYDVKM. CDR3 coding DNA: TGTGCCAGCAGTGTCAACAGGGCCCTGTTTTTT. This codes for CASSVNRALFF. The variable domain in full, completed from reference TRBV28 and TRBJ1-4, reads DVKVTQSSRYLVKRTGEKVFLECVQDMDHENMFWYRQDPGLGLRLIYFSYDVKMKEKGDIPEGYSVSREKKERFSLILESASTNQTSMYLCASSVNRALFFGSGTQLSVL.

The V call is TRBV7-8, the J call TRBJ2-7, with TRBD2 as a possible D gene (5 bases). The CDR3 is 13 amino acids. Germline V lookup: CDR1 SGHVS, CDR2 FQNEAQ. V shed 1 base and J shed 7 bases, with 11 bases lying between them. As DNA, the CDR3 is TGTGCCAGCAGCTTAGAGGGAGTGGGGGAGCAGTACTTC. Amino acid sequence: CASSLEGVGEQYF.

The CDR3 spells CASSTLNQPQHF. As DNA, the CDR3 is TGTGCCAGCAGTACTCTAAATCAGCCCCAGCATTTT. The chain recombines TRBV6-5 with TRBJ1-5, with D uncertain. Germline V gives CDR1 MNHEY, CDR2 SVGAGI. Trimming removed 5 bases from V and 4 bases from J, with 6 bases in between. The CDR3 is 12 amino acids.

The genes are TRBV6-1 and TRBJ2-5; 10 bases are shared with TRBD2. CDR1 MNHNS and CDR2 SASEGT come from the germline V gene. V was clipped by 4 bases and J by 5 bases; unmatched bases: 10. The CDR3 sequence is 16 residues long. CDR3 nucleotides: TGTGCCAGCAGTGTCGGGACTAGCGAGGAGTCCGAGACCCAGTACTTC. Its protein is CASSVGTSEESETQYF.

The CDR3 nucleotides are TGTGCCAGCAGCCTGCCGGGGACTAGCGGAAACCAAGAGACCCAGTACTTC. It translates to CASSLPGTSGNQETQYF. V gene TRBV5-8 combines with J gene TRBJ2-5; 11 positions match TRBD2. This CDR3 region has 17 residues. The ends lost 4 bases at V and 0 bases at J; junction bases unmatched: 8. In germline, CDR1 is SGHTS, CDR2 YDEGEE.

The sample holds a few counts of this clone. The CDR3 bases are TGTGCCAGCAGGGGACTAGCGGCCCAAGAGACCCAGTACTTC. It specifies CASRGLAAQETQYF. The chain joins TRBV6-5 to TRBJ2-5, with 11 bases lining up with TRBD2. The germline V gene encodes CDR1 MNHEY and CDR2 SVGAGI. The CDR3 runs 14 residues. The trim removed 6 bases at V and 1 base at J, leaving 1 base unmatched.

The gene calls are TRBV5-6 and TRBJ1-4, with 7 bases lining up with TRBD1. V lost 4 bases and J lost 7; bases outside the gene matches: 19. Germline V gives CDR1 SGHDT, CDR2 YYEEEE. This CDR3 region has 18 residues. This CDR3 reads CASSTRTGWGMSFEKLFF. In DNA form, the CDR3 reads TGTGCCAGCAGCACCCGGACAGGTTGGGGGATGTCGTTTGAAAAACTGTTTTTT. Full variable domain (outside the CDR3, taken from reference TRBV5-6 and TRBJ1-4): DAGVTQSPTHLIKTRGQQVTLRCSPKSGHDTVSWYQQALGQGPQFIFQYYEEEERQRGNFPDRFSGHQFPNYSSELNVNALLLGDSALYLCASSTRTGWGMSFEKLFFGSGTQLSVL.

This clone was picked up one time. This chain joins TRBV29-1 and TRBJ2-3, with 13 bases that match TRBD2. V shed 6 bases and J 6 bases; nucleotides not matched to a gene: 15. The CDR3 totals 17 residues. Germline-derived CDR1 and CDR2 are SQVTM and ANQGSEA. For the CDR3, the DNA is TGCAGCGTCCACCCTCGACTAGCGGGGGGTTCCGGGGATACGCAGTATTTT. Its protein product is CSVHPRLAGGSGDTQYF.